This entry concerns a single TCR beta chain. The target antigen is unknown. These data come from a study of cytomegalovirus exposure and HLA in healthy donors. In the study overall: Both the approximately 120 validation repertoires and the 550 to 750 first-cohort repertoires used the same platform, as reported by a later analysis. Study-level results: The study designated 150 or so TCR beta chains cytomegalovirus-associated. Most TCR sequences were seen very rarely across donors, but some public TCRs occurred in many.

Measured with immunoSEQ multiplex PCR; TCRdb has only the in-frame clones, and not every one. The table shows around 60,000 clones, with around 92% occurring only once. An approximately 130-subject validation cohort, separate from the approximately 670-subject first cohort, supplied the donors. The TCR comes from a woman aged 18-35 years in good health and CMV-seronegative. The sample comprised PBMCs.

In nucleotides, the CDR3 is TGTGCCAGCGGACCGCGGGCGTGGGGGGCCAACGTCCTGACTTTC. Its protein is CASGPRAWGANVLTF. The chain is built from TRBV11-3 and TRBJ2-6; D might be TRBD2 (5 bases). Germline assignment: CDR1 SGHNT and CDR2 YENEEA. The germline V and J ends were trimmed by 8 bases and 4 bases, with 15 bases remaining between them. The CDR3 contains 15 residues.